This TCR beta chain comes out of a study of CXCR3 chemokines and chemotherapy response in bladder cancer. In germline, CDR1 is SGHKS, CDR2 YYEKEE (reference sequence). The CDR3 consists of 15 residues. Trimming took 4 bases from V and 5 from J, leaving 18 bases between them. TCRdb reanalysed the PCR reads using MiXCR and keeps one entry per CDR3 protein. The repertoire has approximately 10,000 distinct CDR3 sequences, 20% to 25% of them found once; the top ten carry 8.8%. In its sample, this clonotype was seen many times. Sampling took place from a patient whose treatment included neoadjuvant chemotherapy. This sequence was found in a human donor with bladder cancer that did not respond to neoadjuvant chemotherapy. The V gene is TRBV5-5, the J gene TRBJ1-2; TRBD1 is a possible D gene (5 bases). CDR3 loop: CASSAAEGTTYGYTF. The CDR3 DNA sequence: TGTGCCAGCAGCGCGGCGGAGGGGACCACATATGGCTACACCTTC.